Listed below are T cell receptor beta chains from one sample, sequenced in a study of T-cell reconstitution after alpha-beta-depleted transplantation in children. A single record per CDR3 protein comes from TCRdb applying MiXCR to the PCR reads. There are fewer than 250,000 distinct CDR3 sequences in the sample; approximately 15% occur only once, and roughly two fifths lies in the top ten. Sample: PBMCs, mostly from graft donor cells, taken 360 days after TCRalphabeta/CD19-depleted stem cell transplant. These TCRs come from a male patient between 2 and 10 years old who had a stem cell transplant for acute lymphoblastic leukemia, so the T cells may come from the graft donor. CDR3s include the opening cysteine and the closing phenylalanine or tryptophan. Fields, in order: clone size, J gene, V gene, D gene, CDR3 protein, CDR3 DNA. D genes are given only for firm matches. Clone size is stated in some rows and not others, as once, few, many or a class when expanded.

clone_size: .
j_call: TRBJ2-7
v_call: TRBV12-5
d_call: .
cdr3_aa: CASGFIRSHYEQYF
cdr3_nt: TGTGCTAGTGGTTTCATCAGAAGTCATTACGAGCAGTACTTC

clone_size: .
j_call: TRBJ1-1
v_call: TRBV5-1
d_call: .
cdr3_aa: CASSWGAESLEAFF
cdr3_nt: TGCGCCAGCAGCTGGGGAGCGGAAAGCTTAGAAGCTTTCTTT

clone_size: .
j_call: TRBJ1-1
v_call: TRBV5-1
d_call: TRBD1
cdr3_aa: CASSLTGAGDTEAFF
cdr3_nt: TGCGCCAGCAGCTTGACAGGGGCCGGCGACACTGAAGCTTTCTTT

clone_size: .
j_call: TRBJ2-3
v_call: TRBV5-1
d_call: TRBD2
cdr3_aa: CASDSGGPADTQYF
cdr3_nt: TGCGCCAGCGATAGCGGGGGGCCGGCAGATACGCAGTATTTT

clone_size: few
j_call: TRBJ2-1
v_call: TRBV10-2
d_call: .
cdr3_aa: CASSESNLAPEQFF
cdr3_nt: TGCGCCAGCAGTGAGTCAAACCTAGCACCTGAGCAGTTCTTC

clone_size: .
j_call: TRBJ2-1
v_call: TRBV24-1
d_call: TRBD1
cdr3_aa: CATGDREAEQFF
cdr3_nt: TGTGCCACCGGGGACAGGGAGGCTGAGCAGTTCTTC

clone_size: many
j_call: TRBJ1-6
v_call: TRBV7-6
d_call: .
cdr3_aa: CASSLEDGNSPLHF
cdr3_nt: TGTGCCAGCAGCTTAGAGGACGGTAATTCACCCCTCCACTTT

clone_size: few
j_call: TRBJ2-5
v_call: TRBV4-2
d_call: TRBD2
cdr3_aa: CASSQAGGRETQYF
cdr3_nt: TGTGCCAGCAGCCAAGCGGGGGGGCGAGAGACCCAGTACTTC

clone_size: few
j_call: TRBJ1-4
v_call: TRBV7-2
d_call: .
cdr3_aa: CASSLVPGRLNEKLFF
cdr3_nt: TGTGCCAGCAGCTTAGTACCGGGACGGTTGAATGAAAAACTGTTTTTT

clone_size: many
j_call: TRBJ2-2
v_call: TRBV6-1
d_call: TRBD1
cdr3_aa: CASSAQTGGNTGELFF
cdr3_nt: TGTGCCAGCAGTGCGCAGACAGGGGGCAACACCGGGGAGCTGTTTTTT

clone_size: few
j_call: TRBJ2-5
v_call: TRBV6-5
d_call: .
cdr3_aa: CASSYSPGEETQYF
cdr3_nt: TGTGCCAGCAGTTACTCGCCAGGGGAGGAGACCCAGTACTTC

clone_size: few
j_call: TRBJ2-2
v_call: TRBV29-1
d_call: .
cdr3_aa: CSVEEPFKSTGELFF
cdr3_nt: TGCAGCGTTGAGGAGCCGTTTAAGAGCACCGGGGAGCTGTTTTTT

clone_size: few
j_call: TRBJ1-2
v_call: TRBV29-1
d_call: TRBD1
cdr3_aa: CSVEGTGGYGYTF
cdr3_nt: TGCAGCGTTGAGGGGACAGGGGGCTATGGCTACACCTTC

clone_size: .
j_call: TRBJ2-7
v_call: TRBV10-2
d_call: TRBD1
cdr3_aa: CASSESGRGQYEQYF
cdr3_nt: TGCGCCAGCAGTGAGTCGGGCAGGGGGCAATACGAGCAGTACTTC

clone_size: few
j_call: TRBJ2-7
v_call: TRBV27
d_call: .
cdr3_aa: CASSLGGVTYEQYF
cdr3_nt: TGTGCCAGCAGTTTAGGCGGAGTCACCTACGAGCAGTACTTC

clone_size: .
j_call: TRBJ2-1
v_call: TRBV11-2
d_call: TRBD2
cdr3_aa: CASSFLRTSGRNSYNEQFF
cdr3_nt: TGTGCCAGCAGCTTTCTTCGGACTAGCGGGAGAAACTCCTACAATGAGCAGTTCTTC

clone_size: .
j_call: TRBJ2-3
v_call: TRBV12-3/TRBV12-4
d_call: TRBD2
cdr3_aa: CASSLRGGGQYF
cdr3_nt: TGTGCCAGCAGCTTAAGGGGCGGGGGGCAGTATTTT